This T cell receptor (beta chain) originates from a study of OX40 agonist ivuxolimab in advanced cancers. Only in-frame clones appear in the TCRdb table, and some are missing; sequencing was by immunoSEQ multiplex PCR. The data hold 100,000 or so clones, with more than 75% observed a single time. Germline-derived CDR1 and CDR2 are SQVTM and ANQGSEA. This CDR3 region has 12 residues. Trimming took 5 bases from V and 4 from J; bases not matched to a gene: 4. V and J are TRBV29-1 and TRBJ2-5, with 7 bases that match TRBD1. The origin of this receptor is an adult with an advanced solid tumor such as melanoma, head and neck, liver or kidney cancer. This material consisted of CD4+ or CD8+ T cells sorted from blood, taken in a trial of the OX40 agonist ivuxolimab. The CDR3 DNA reads as TGCAGCGTTCACTCAGGGGGAGAGACCCAGTACTTC. This sequence encodes CSVHSGGETQYF. Looking up the rest from reference TRBV29-1 and TRBJ2-5 gives the full variable domain: SAVISQKPSRDICQRGTSLTIQCQVDSQVTMMFWYRQQPGQSLTLIATANQGSEATYESGFVIDKFPISRPNLTFSTLTVSNMSPEDSSIYLCSVHSGGETQYFGPGTRLLVL.